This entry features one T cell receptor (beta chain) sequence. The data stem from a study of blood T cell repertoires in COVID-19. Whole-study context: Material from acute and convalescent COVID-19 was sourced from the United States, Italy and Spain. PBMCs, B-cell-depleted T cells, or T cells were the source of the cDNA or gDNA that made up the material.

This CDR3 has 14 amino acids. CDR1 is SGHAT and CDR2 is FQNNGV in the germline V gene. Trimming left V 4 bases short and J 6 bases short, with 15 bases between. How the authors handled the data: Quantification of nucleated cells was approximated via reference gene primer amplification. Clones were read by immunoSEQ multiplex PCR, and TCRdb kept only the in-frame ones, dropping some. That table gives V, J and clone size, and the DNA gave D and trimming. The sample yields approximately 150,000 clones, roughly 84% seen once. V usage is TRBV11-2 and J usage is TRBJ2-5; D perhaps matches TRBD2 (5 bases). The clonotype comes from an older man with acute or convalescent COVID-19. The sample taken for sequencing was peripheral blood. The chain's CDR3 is CASSYHPGIKTQYF. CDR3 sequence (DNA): TGTGCCAGCAGCTACCACCCGGGAATAAAGACCCAGTACTTC.